A selection of T cell receptor beta chains follows, all from one sample in a study of shared clonotypes between healthy human individuals. Generated by immunoSEQ multiplex PCR, the TCRdb table keeps only in-frame clones and is missing some. The sample shows some 2.1 million clones, 85% to 95% of them seen only once. The sample taken for sequencing was naive CD4+ T cells sorted from blood. These receptors all stem from a man younger than 35 in good health. The CDR3 runs from the conserved cysteine through the conserved F or W. Each record gives: J gene, D gene, clone size, V gene, CDR3 protein, CDR3 DNA. A D gene is named only where the DNA matches it firmly. A clone size is listed for some rows: how often the clone was seen (once, few, many), or a class if it is expanded.

TRBJ1-1 | TRBD1 | - | TRBV30 | CAWSGRDRTSEAFF | TGTGCCTGGAGTGGAAGGGACAGGACGTCTGAAGCTTTCTTT
TRBJ2-7 | TRBD2 | - | TRBV6-6 | CASSTDAGGRVGEQYF | TGTGCCAGCAGCACGGATGCGGGAGGTCGGGTTGGCGAGCAGTACTTC
TRBJ2-7 | TRBD1 | - | TRBV5-4 | CASSTRQGEAYEQYF | TGTGCCAGCAGCACAAGACAGGGGGAGGCCTACGAGCAGTACTTC
TRBJ2-2 | - | once | TRBV6-5 | CASSLRGRNTGELFF | TGTGCCAGCAGTCTTAGAGGACGGAACACCGGGGAGCTGTTTTTT
TRBJ1-2 | TRBD1 | - | TRBV11-2 | CASSSYQGDGYTF | TGTGCCAGCAGCTCGTACCAGGGGGATGGCTACACCTTC
TRBJ1-2 | - | - | TRBV7-9 | CASSSSGASGYTF | TGTGCCAGCAGCTCTTCGGGGGCTAGTGGCTACACCTTC
TRBJ1-2 | - | - | TRBV2 | CASRLGQGLNYGYTF | TGTGCCAGCAGGTTAGGGCAGGGGCTAAACTATGGCTACACCTTC
TRBJ2-3 | TRBD2 | once | TRBV6-5 | CASRAGTSGTDTQYF | TGTGCCAGCAGGGCCGGGACTAGCGGCACAGATACGCAGTATTTT
TRBJ2-7 | - | - | TRBV6-5 | CASRYRGGGEQYF | TGTGCCAGCAGGTACAGGGGAGGCGGCGAGCAGTACTTC
TRBJ1-4 | - | - | TRBV30 | CAWNLGGKSEKLFF | TGTGCCTGGAACCTGGGGGGTAAGAGTGAAAAACTGTTTTTT
TRBJ1-2 | - | - | TRBV7-9 | CASSLGVGDGYTF | TGTGCCAGCAGCTTAGGGGTTGGGGATGGCTACACCTTC
TRBJ2-2 | TRBD1 | once | TRBV10-3 | CAISDGTGITGELFF | TGTGCCATCAGTGATGGGACAGGGATCACCGGGGAGCTGTTTTTT
TRBJ1-4 | - | - | TRBV4-3 | CASSQDQFGDEKLFF | TGCGCCAGCAGCCAAGATCAGTTTGGTGACGAAAAACTGTTTTTT
TRBJ2-2 | - | - | TRBV5-1 | CASSLNGGGYTGELFF | TGCGCCAGCAGCCTGAATGGGGGCGGGTACACCGGGGAGCTGTTTTTT
TRBJ2-7 | - | once | TRBV27 | CASSPQVSYEQYF | TGTGCCAGCAGTCCACAGGTATCCTACGAGCAGTACTTC
TRBJ2-3 | - | - | TRBV15 | CATSRAGAGDTQYF | TGTGCCACCAGCAGAGCCGGGGCTGGGGATACGCAGTATTTT
TRBJ1-5 | TRBD1 | - | TRBV6-1 | CASSESGTGGNQPQHF | TGTGCCAGCAGTGAAAGCGGGACAGGGGGAAATCAGCCCCAGCATTTT
TRBJ1-1 | - | - | TRBV5-4 | CASSLSRVGTEAFF | TGTGCCAGCAGCTTGTCCAGGGTGGGCACTGAAGCTTTCTTT
TRBJ1-6 | - | once | TRBV7-2 | CASSLGRIHSPLHF | TGTGCCAGCAGCTTAGGGCGGATCCATTCACCCCTCCACTTT